This record concerns one T cell receptor (beta chain) sequence. Its matching antigen is unknown. The CDR3 is 12 amino acids. Per the germline V gene, CDR1 is MDHEN and CDR2 is SYDVKM. Trimming removed 4 bases from V and 10 bases from J, with 10 bases in between. Researchers ran the PCR with 60 Vbeta and 13 Jbeta primers. Generated by immunoSEQ multiplex PCR, the TCRdb table keeps only in-frame clones and is missing some. The table shows about 300,000 clones, with approximately 90% occurring only once. The sample is drawn from a study of cytomegalovirus exposure and HLA in healthy donors. General study points: Across donors, sequencing depth was assumed by presence/absence analyses to be roughly uniform.

Sequencing was done on a sample of PBMCs. The chain recombines TRBV28 with TRBJ2-2; weak D call: TRBD1 (5 bases). This clonotype was sampled from a man between 35 and 55 years old in good health and CMV-seropositive. DNA of the CDR3: TGTGCCAGCAGTTACGGTGGGGCGGAGCTGTTTTTT. Encoded protein: CASSYGGAELFF.